The rows below give T cell receptor beta chains drawn from one sample of a study of radiotherapy plus CTLA-4 blockade in lung cancer. Produced via immunoSEQ multiplex PCR; TCRdb's table is partial and in-frame only. The sample includes about 88,000 clones, about two thirds of them seen just once. The specimen was peripheral blood, collected from a patient treated with radiotherapy plus ipilimumab. All receptors come from a human donor with non-small cell lung cancer that progressed on radiotherapy plus ipilimumab. CDR3s include the opening cysteine and the closing phenylalanine or tryptophan. A D gene is named only where the DNA matches it firmly. Expanded clones get a size class; other rows say once, few or many, or leave the size out.

j_call: TRBJ1-2
d_call: .
v_call: TRBV7-9
clone_size: .
cdr3_aa: CASSLGGGGRSGYTF
cdr3_nt: TGTGCCAGCAGCTTAGGAGGCGGGGGGCGTAGTGGCTACACCTTC

j_call: TRBJ2-5
d_call: TRBD2
v_call: TRBV7-8
clone_size: .
cdr3_aa: CASSMTSGGTRETQYF
cdr3_nt: TGTGCCAGCAGCATGACTAGCGGGGGGACCCGGGAGACCCAGTACTTC

j_call: TRBJ2-1
d_call: .
v_call: TRBV7-2
clone_size: few
cdr3_aa: CASSSLGGGTNEQFF
cdr3_nt: TGTGCCAGCAGCTCGTTGGGAGGGGGGACCAATGAGCAGTTCTTC

j_call: TRBJ1-2
d_call: TRBD1
v_call: TRBV4-1
clone_size: .
cdr3_aa: CASSQGGRGRRGYGYTF
cdr3_nt: TGCGCCAGCAGCCAAGGAGGAAGGGGGCGCCGGGGATATGGCTACACCTTC

j_call: TRBJ2-5
d_call: TRBD2
v_call: TRBV15
clone_size: .
cdr3_aa: CATSLTSGNQETQYF
cdr3_nt: TGTGCCACCAGCTTGACTAGCGGAAACCAAGAGACCCAGTACTTC

j_call: TRBJ2-7
d_call: TRBD1
v_call: TRBV7-9
clone_size: .
cdr3_aa: CASSRTGGHEQYF
cdr3_nt: TGTGCCAGCAGCCGGACAGGGGGCCACGAGCAGTACTTC

j_call: TRBJ2-7
d_call: TRBD1
v_call: TRBV6-1
clone_size: .
cdr3_aa: CASSEADNRGSYEQYF
cdr3_nt: TGTGCCAGCAGTGAAGCGGATAACAGGGGATCCTACGAGCAGTACTTC

j_call: TRBJ2-4
d_call: TRBD2
v_call: TRBV28
clone_size: few
cdr3_aa: CASSPPRGEDKNIQYF
cdr3_nt: TGTGCCAGCAGCCCACCCCGGGGGGAGGACAAAAACATTCAGTACTTC

j_call: TRBJ1-5
d_call: .
v_call: TRBV7-2
clone_size: .
cdr3_aa: CASSLGGEGPQHF
cdr3_nt: TGTGCCAGCAGCTTAGGGGGGGAAGGGCCCCAGCATTTT

j_call: TRBJ1-1
d_call: .
v_call: TRBV4-1
clone_size: .
cdr3_aa: CASSQDQVGGGTEAFF
cdr3_nt: TGCGCCAGCAGCCAAGATCAAGTAGGGGGGGGGACTGAAGCTTTCTTT

j_call: TRBJ1-1
d_call: .
v_call: TRBV13
clone_size: .
cdr3_aa: CASSRGGVESAFF
cdr3_nt: TGTGCCAGCAGCCGGGGGGGAGTGGAGTCGGCTTTCTTT

j_call: TRBJ1-1
d_call: .
v_call: TRBV28
clone_size: .
cdr3_aa: CASSLVGISNTEAFF
cdr3_nt: TGTGCCAGCAGTTTAGTCGGCATTTCGAACACTGAAGCTTTCTTT

j_call: TRBJ2-3
d_call: TRBD2
v_call: TRBV5-1
clone_size: .
cdr3_aa: CASSLLELAGGYGTDTQYF
cdr3_nt: TGCGCCAGCAGCTTGCTCGAACTAGCGGGAGGGTATGGCACAGATACGCAGTATTTT

j_call: TRBJ2-7
d_call: TRBD2
v_call: TRBV11-3
clone_size: once
cdr3_aa: CASSDVTSGSYEQYF
cdr3_nt: TGTGCCAGCAGCGATGTGACTAGCGGCTCCTACGAGCAGTACTTC

j_call: TRBJ2-3
d_call: TRBD1
v_call: TRBV5-1
clone_size: .
cdr3_aa: CASSSPTGEDTQYF
cdr3_nt: TGCGCCAGCAGCTCGCCCACAGGGGAGGATACGCAGTATTTT

j_call: TRBJ2-1
d_call: .
v_call: TRBV19
clone_size: .
cdr3_aa: CASSIMAGEQFF
cdr3_nt: TGTGCCAGTAGTATTATGGCCGGTGAGCAGTTCTTC

j_call: TRBJ2-1
d_call: .
v_call: TRBV27
clone_size: once
cdr3_aa: CASRTYNEQFF
cdr3_nt: TGTGCCAGCAGAACATACAATGAGCAGTTCTTC

j_call: TRBJ1-1
d_call: .
v_call: TRBV6-1
clone_size: .
cdr3_aa: CASSEGLQGRAFF
cdr3_nt: TGTGCCAGCAGTGAAGGTCTACAGGGACGAGCTTTCTTT

j_call: TRBJ1-4
d_call: .
v_call: TRBV25-1
clone_size: .
cdr3_aa: CASRGMGAAEKLFF
cdr3_nt: TGTGCCAGCAGGGGAATGGGGGCGGCGGAAAAACTGTTTTTT

j_call: TRBJ2-7
d_call: TRBD1
v_call: TRBV4-1
clone_size: few
cdr3_aa: CASSPGTDSYEQYF
cdr3_nt: TGCGCCAGCAGTCCCGGGACAGACTCCTACGAGCAGTACTTC

j_call: TRBJ1-2
d_call: .
v_call: TRBV7-8
clone_size: once
cdr3_aa: CASSLGTPHNGYTF
cdr3_nt: TGTGCCAGCAGCTTAGGGACGCCGCATAATGGCTACACCTTC

j_call: TRBJ2-5
d_call: TRBD1
v_call: TRBV5-1
clone_size: .
cdr3_aa: CASSTGTGVTETQYF
cdr3_nt: TGCGCCAGCAGCACCGGGACAGGGGTAACGGAGACCCAGTACTTC

j_call: TRBJ2-3
d_call: .
v_call: TRBV13
clone_size: .
cdr3_aa: CASSLGRAESTDTQYF
cdr3_nt: TGTGCCAGCAGCTTAGGCCGAGCGGAATCCACAGATACGCAGTATTTT

j_call: TRBJ2-7
d_call: .
v_call: TRBV6-5
clone_size: .
cdr3_aa: CASSYHSIGEQYF
cdr3_nt: TGTGCCAGCAGTTACCACAGCATCGGGGAGCAGTACTTC

j_call: TRBJ1-2
d_call: .
v_call: TRBV15
clone_size: .
cdr3_aa: CATSRDRAGNYGYTF
cdr3_nt: TGTGCCACCAGCAGAGATCGGGCAGGGAACTATGGCTACACCTTC

j_call: TRBJ1-5
d_call: TRBD1
v_call: TRBV4-1
clone_size: .
cdr3_aa: CASSQADRGHQPQHF
cdr3_nt: TGCGCCAGCAGCCAAGCGGACAGGGGGCATCAGCCCCAGCATTTT

j_call: TRBJ2-1
d_call: .
v_call: TRBV13
clone_size: .
cdr3_aa: CASSLGTPRTSYNEQFF
cdr3_nt: TGTGCCAGCAGCTTAGGAACACCTCGAACGTCCTACAATGAGCAGTTCTTC

j_call: TRBJ1-1
d_call: TRBD1
v_call: TRBV2
clone_size: .
cdr3_aa: CASSERTGGYKNTEAFF
cdr3_nt: TGTGCCAGCAGTGAAAGGACAGGGGGTTATAAGAACACTGAAGCTTTCTTT

j_call: TRBJ1-4
d_call: .
v_call: TRBV4-3
clone_size: .
cdr3_aa: CASSQGHARNEKLFF
cdr3_nt: TGCGCCAGCAGCCAAGGACACGCCCGTAATGAAAAACTGTTTTTT

j_call: TRBJ1-2
d_call: .
v_call: TRBV11-2
clone_size: .
cdr3_aa: CASSLNRGEVYGYTF
cdr3_nt: TGTGCCAGCAGCTTAAATAGGGGCGAAGTTTATGGCTACACCTTC

j_call: TRBJ2-7
d_call: .
v_call: TRBV28
clone_size: .
cdr3_aa: CASSPASDTTSWDEQYF
cdr3_nt: TGTGCCAGCAGTCCAGCCTCTGACACCACCTCCTGGGACGAGCAGTACTTC

j_call: TRBJ2-1
d_call: .
v_call: TRBV5-1
clone_size: .
cdr3_aa: CASSFSSGLSYNEQFF
cdr3_nt: TGCGCCAGCAGCTTCTCGAGCGGACTCTCCTACAATGAGCAGTTCTTC

j_call: TRBJ2-6
d_call: .
v_call: TRBV7-9
clone_size: .
cdr3_aa: CASSLGMGGSSGANVLTF
cdr3_nt: TGTGCCAGCAGCCTTGGGATGGGGGGTTCCTCTGGGGCCAACGTCCTGACTTTC

j_call: TRBJ1-2
d_call: .
v_call: TRBV4-1
clone_size: .
cdr3_aa: CASSHNRYGYTF
cdr3_nt: TGCGCCAGCAGCCATAACCGCTATGGCTACACCTTC

j_call: TRBJ2-7
d_call: .
v_call: TRBV7-6
clone_size: .
cdr3_aa: CASSLDGGPYEQYF
cdr3_nt: TGTGCCAGCAGCTTAGATGGCGGACCCTACGAGCAGTACTTC

j_call: TRBJ2-1
d_call: TRBD2
v_call: TRBV7-6
clone_size: .
cdr3_aa: CASSLSLAGLNEQFF
cdr3_nt: TGTGCCAGCAGCTTATCACTAGCGGGACTCAATGAGCAGTTCTTC

j_call: TRBJ2-5
d_call: .
v_call: TRBV7-2
clone_size: few
cdr3_aa: CASNLGLQETQYF
cdr3_nt: TGTGCCAGCAACCTGGGCCTCCAAGAGACCCAGTACTTC